These 27 T cell receptor beta chains were all obtained from the same sample, sequenced in a study of technical replicates of blood from a few donors. This table comes from immunoSEQ multiplex PCR, and its TCRdb copy is limited to in-frame clones, with some not included. This table holds 55,000 to 80,000 clones, approximately 96% found once. Sequences were obtained from T cells isolated from PBMCs. The receptors stem from a human donor in good health.

The V and J genes are TRBV6-4 and TRBJ2-4; no clear D gene. The CDR3 runs 16 residues. The germline V and J ends were trimmed by 8 bases and 0 bases, with 17 bases remaining between them. CDR1 MRHNA and CDR2 SNTAGT come from the germline V gene. This CDR3 is CASPSVRPLAKNIQYF. DNA for the CDR3: TGTGCCAGCCCCTCTGTGAGGCCGTTAGCCAAAAACATTCAGTACTTC.

The rearrangement joins TRBV5-6 to TRBJ1-1, with 8 bases aligning to TRBD1. V was pared by 2 bases and J by 1 base, with 10 bases of the junction left unmatched. The CDR3 is 17 residues long. Looked up from germline, CDR1 is SGHDT and CDR2 is YYEEEE. The CDR3 nucleotides are TGTGCCAGCAGCTTACGCCTGACAGGGGTCACGAACACTGAAGCTTTCTTT. This encodes CASSLRLTGVTNTEAFF.

The count of this clone is one. The J gene is TRBJ2-1, the V gene TRBV29-1; 7 bases map to TRBD1. Germline V gene data show CDR1 as SQVTM and CDR2 as ANQGSEA. The ends lost 6 bases at V and 6 bases at J; junction bases unmatched: 8. This CDR3 region has 13 residues. CDR3 in DNA: TGCAGCGTGAAGAAAGCAGGGGGCAATGAGCAGTTCTTC. It codes for CSVKKAGGNEQFF.

The chain recombines TRBV5-5 with TRBJ2-7; D ambiguous. Germline CDR1 is SGHKS and CDR2 is YYEKEE (reference sequence). The CDR3 contains 15 residues. V shed 5 bases and J shed 1 base, with 16 bases lying between them. CDR3 sequence (DNA): TGTGCCAGCAGTCGGTCGGCAGCGATATCCTACGAGCAGTACTTC. It translates to CASSRSAAISYEQYF.

V gene TRBV4-1 combines with J gene TRBJ1-6; 8 bases are shared with TRBD1. Germline loops: CDR1 MGHRA, CDR2 YSYEKL. J gave up 5 bases and V 4 bases, and 4 bases lay outside the gene matches. CDR3 size: 15 residues. The CDR3 is CASSRGQENNSPLHF. The CDR3 nucleotides are TGCGCCAGCAGCCGGGGACAGGAAAATAATTCACCCCTCCACTTT.

This CDR3 reads CASSSRMRAHTEAFF. CDR3 DNA: TGTGCCAGCAGCTCGCGCATGAGGGCGCACACTGAAGCTTTCTTT. V and J are TRBV7-9 and TRBJ1-1; no definite D call. The CDR3 runs 15 residues. CDR1 and CDR2 (germline): SEHNR, FQNEAQ (reference sequence). Trimming stripped 4 bases from V and 3 bases from J, with 15 bases between.

The chain links TRBV7-9 to TRBJ1-1; unclear D gene. This CDR3 has 15 amino acids. Germline-derived CDR1 and CDR2 are SEHNR and FQNEAQ (reference sequence). Deletions cut 4 bases from V and 6 bases from J, with 18 bases between. This CDR3 is CASSSLTLASPEAFF. The CDR3 DNA reads TGTGCCAGCAGCTCTTTGACCCTAGCATCCCCTGAAGCTTTCTTT.

The chain is built from TRBV7-8 and TRBJ2-7; 12 bases agree with TRBD2. The V gene end was trimmed by 1 base and the J gene end by 3 bases; junction bases not matched to a gene: 4. CDR1 is SGHVS, CDR2 FQNEAQ, per germline. There are 16 residues in the CDR3. The CDR3 sequence is CASSLEGLAGFYEQYF. CDR3 DNA sequence: TGTGCCAGCAGCTTAGAGGGACTAGCGGGCTTCTACGAGCAGTACTTC.

The chain has TRBV6-5 and TRBJ2-2; no firm D call. CDR3 size: 14 residues. The V end was cut by 5 bases, the J end by 3 bases, with 10 bases between. Germline loops: CDR1 MNHEY, CDR2 SVGAGI. CDR3 in DNA: TGTGCCAGCAGTCCTTTCCAGGACACCGGGGAGCTGTTTTTT. Protein sequence: CASSPFQDTGELFF.

This sequence joins TRBV9 and TRBJ2-5; D is ambiguous. In germline, CDR1 is SGDLS, CDR2 YYNGEE. The CDR3 has 13 residues. With 0 bases removed from V and 4 bases from J, the gap between germline ends came to 7 bases. CDR3 nucleotide sequence: TGTGCCAGCAGCGTAGTTACGGGAGAGACCCAGTACTTC. Protein: CASSVVTGETQYF.

The J gene is TRBJ2-3, the V gene TRBV15, with 13 bases that match TRBD2. This CDR3 region has 15 residues. V was clipped by 1 base and J by 7 bases; unmatched bases: 2. Germline CDR1 LNHNV, CDR2 YYDKDF (reference sequence). CDR3 DNA sequence: TGTGCCACCAGCAGAGGACTAGCGGGAGGCTATACGCAGTATTTT. Its protein product is CATSRGLAGGYTQYF.

This chain connects TRBV25-1 to TRBJ1-4; 7 bases align to TRBD1. V shed 5 bases, J shed 0 bases, and the junction held 6 bases outside the gene matches. This CDR3 region has 16 residues. CDR1 and CDR2 (germline): MGHDK, SYGVNS. CDR3 sequence (DNA): TGTGCCAGCAGTCCGAACAGGGGCTCAACTAATGAAAAACTGTTTTTT. Its translation is CASSPNRGSTNEKLFF.

The chain employs TRBV6-1 and TRBJ2-7; a possible D gene is TRBD1 (8 bases). V lost 2 bases and J lost 7, with 12 bases in between. CDR3 length: 13 residues. Germline V gives CDR1 MNHNS, CDR2 SASEGT. The CDR3 here is CASSEIQGGEQYF. CDR3 DNA: TGTGCCAGCAGTGAAATACAGGGGGGGGAGCAGTACTTC.

This clone was counted once. The rearrangement links TRBV5-4 to TRBJ1-2; possibly TRBD1 for D (6 bases). The ends were cut back, 1 base at V and 1 base at J, with 11 bases in the middle. CDR1 SGHNT and CDR2 YYREEE come from the germline V gene (reference sequence). This CDR3 is built from 15 residues. Written as DNA, the CDR3 is TGTGCCAGCAGCTTGAATAGGGGGAGTAACTATGGCTACACCTTC. This codes for CASSLNRGSNYGYTF.

The rearrangement joins TRBV5-6 to TRBJ1-3; D is perhaps TRBD1 (6 bases). The CDR3 runs to 15 residues. The germline V gene has CDR1 SGHDT and CDR2 YYEEEE. V was pared by 5 bases and J by 0 bases, with 12 bases between. The CDR3 loop is CASSSNRVSGNTIYF. Here the CDR3 DNA reads TGTGCCAGCAGTTCAAACAGGGTCTCTGGAAACACCATATATTTT.

The V and J genes are TRBV2 and TRBJ2-3; D call uncertain. Germline V gene lookup returns CDR1 SNHLY and CDR2 FYNNEI. There are 12 residues in the CDR3. The V end was cut by 6 bases, the J end by 2 bases, with 6 bases between. The CDR3 here is CASRPVTDTQYF. The DNA of the CDR3 is TGTGCCAGCAGACCAGTCACAGATACGCAGTATTTT. The full variable domain, rest sourced from reference TRBV2 and TRBJ2-3, is EPEVTQTPSHQVTQMGQEVILRCVPISNHLYFYWYRQILGQKVEFLVSFYNNEISEKSEIFDDQFSVERPDGSNFTLKIRSTKLEDSAMYFCASRPVTDTQYFGPGTRLTVL.

V gene TRBV5-1 combines with J gene TRBJ2-3, with a tentative D call TRBD1 (5 bases). Trimming removed 3 bases from V and 3 bases from J, with 14 bases in between. The CDR3 is 15 residues long. Germline CDR1 reads SGHRS; CDR2 reads YFSETQ. CDR3 DNA sequence: TGCGCCAGCAGCTGGCCCCAGGGTACGACAGATACGCAGTATTTT. Protein sequence: CASSWPQGTTDTQYF.

This chain links TRBV18 with TRBJ2-7; D is perhaps TRBD2 (5 bases). Trimming removed 6 bases from V and 3 bases from J, with 21 bases in between. CDR3 size: 16 residues. Germline CDR1 reads KGHSH; CDR2 reads LQKENI. The CDR3 sequence is CASSLGGPRLNYEQYF. The CDR3 DNA reads TGTGCCAGCTCCCTGGGCGGGCCCCGATTGAACTACGAGCAGTACTTC.

This chain joins TRBV28 and TRBJ2-5, with 9 bases that match TRBD2. The J segment lost 1 base and the V segment lost 5 bases, leaving 5 bases of the junction unmatched. The V gene's germline CDR1 is MDHEN and CDR2 SYDVKM. The CDR3 extends over 15 amino acids. The CDR3 loop reads CASSSLRGGQETQYF. The CDR3, as DNA: TGTGCCAGCAGTAGCTTGCGGGGGGGCCAAGAGACCCAGTACTTC.

The gene calls are TRBV5-4 and TRBJ2-7; TRBD2 agrees at 9 bases. CDR3 size: 16 residues. Looked up from germline, CDR1 is SGHNT and CDR2 is YYREEE (reference sequence). V lost 2 bases and J lost 2; bases outside the gene matches: 8. As DNA, the CDR3 is TGTGCCAGCAGCTTTAGACTAGCGGACCGTACCTACGAGCAGTACTTC. It codes for CASSFRLADRTYEQYF.

This clone was picked up one time. The V and J genes are TRBV7-8 and TRBJ1-5; the D is unclear. The CDR3 runs to 14 residues. V was clipped by 5 bases and J by 4 bases, with 12 bases between them. Germline values: CDR1 SGHVS, CDR2 FQNEAQ. The CDR3 DNA follows: TGTGCCAGCAGCCTAGGAGGATTAAATCAGCCCCAGCATTTT. Its protein product is CASSLGGLNQPQHF.

J is TRBJ2-1 and V is TRBV29-1, with 10 bases matching TRBD2. The CDR3 contains 14 residues. Per the germline V gene, CDR1 is SQVTM and CDR2 is ANQGSEA. Losses at the gene ends were 2 bases for V and 6 bases for J; bases not matched to a gene: 4. The CDR3 sequence is CSVEPAGGVNEQFF. Written as DNA, the CDR3 is TGCAGCGTTGAACCAGCGGGAGGGGTCAATGAGCAGTTCTTC.

The V call is TRBV19, the J call TRBJ1-2; TRBD1 might be the D (6 bases). This CDR3 is built from 15 residues. CDR1 and CDR2 (germline): LNHDA, SQIVND (reference sequence). Trimming took off 3 bases at V and 3 bases at J, with 14 bases between the two ends. The CDR3 reads CASSINRGAYYGYTF. In DNA, the CDR3 is TGTGCCAGTAGTATTAACCGGGGGGCATACTATGGCTACACCTTC.

The chain links TRBV13 to TRBJ2-5; a possible D gene is TRBD1 (6 bases). Germline CDR1 and CDR2: PRHDT and FYEKMQ (reference sequence). The CDR3 runs 14 residues. V was cut by 5 bases and J by 2 bases, with 12 bases left in between. This CDR3 is CASSRWDIQETQYF. The CDR3 DNA follows: TGTGCCAGCAGCCGTTGGGACATACAAGAGACCCAGTACTTC.

The V gene is TRBV6-5, the J gene TRBJ2-5, with TRBD1 matching over 9 bases. CDR3 length equals 14 residues. From germline, CDR1 is MNHEY and CDR2 SVGAGI. V lost 0 bases and J lost 6; bases outside the gene matches: 2. Here the CDR3 DNA reads TGTGCCAGCAGTTACTCAGGGACAGGGAAGACCCAGTACTTC. Protein sequence: CASSYSGTGKTQYF.

The rearrangement links TRBV5-8 to TRBJ2-2; D is uncertain. The CDR3 extends over 16 amino acids. V gave up 2 bases and J gave up 6 bases, with 17 bases separating them. Germline V CDR1 and CDR2: SGHTS, YDEGEE. CDR3 region: CASSLSVISVPGELFF. In nucleotides, the CDR3 is TGTGCCAGCAGCTTATCAGTTATTTCCGTCCCCGGGGAGCTGTTTTTT.

The chain is built from TRBV5-1 and TRBJ2-7, with a weak D call TRBD1 (6 bases). Trimming took off 5 bases at V and 2 bases at J, with 11 bases between the two ends. Per the germline V gene, CDR1 is SGHRS and CDR2 is YFSETQ. This CDR3 is 13 amino acids long. The CDR3 region is CASSSTGTYEQYF. CDR3 DNA sequence: TGCGCCAGCAGTTCAACAGGGACCTACGAGCAGTACTTC. The entire variable domain, with the rest obtained from reference TRBV5-1 and TRBJ2-7, is as follows: KAGVTQTPRYLIKTRGQQVTLSCSPISGHRSVSWYQQTPGQGLQFLFEYFSETQRNKGNFPGRFSGRQFSNSRSEMNVSTLELGDSALYLCASSSTGTYEQYFGPGTRLTVT.